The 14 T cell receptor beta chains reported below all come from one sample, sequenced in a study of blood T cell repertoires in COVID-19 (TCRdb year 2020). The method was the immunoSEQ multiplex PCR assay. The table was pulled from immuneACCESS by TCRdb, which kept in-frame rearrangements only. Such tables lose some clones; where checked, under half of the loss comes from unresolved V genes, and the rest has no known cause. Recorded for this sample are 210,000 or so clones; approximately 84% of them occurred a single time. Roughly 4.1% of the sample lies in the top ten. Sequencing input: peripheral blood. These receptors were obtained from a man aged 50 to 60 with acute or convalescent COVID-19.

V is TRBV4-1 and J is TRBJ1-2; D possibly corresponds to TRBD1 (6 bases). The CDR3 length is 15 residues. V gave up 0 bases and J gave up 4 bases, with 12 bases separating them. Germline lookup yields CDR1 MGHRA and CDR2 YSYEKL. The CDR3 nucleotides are TGCGCCAGCAGCCAAGAACAGGGACCCCTCTATGGCTACACCTTC. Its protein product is CASSQEQGPLYGYTF.

As DNA, the CDR3 is TGCGCCAGCAGCTACGGACCTAGCAATGAAAAACTGTTTTTT. It specifies CASSYGPSNEKLFF. The V gene is TRBV5-1, the J gene TRBJ1-4; D ambiguous. The CDR3 runs 14 residues. The germline CDR1 and CDR2 sequences are SGHRS and YFSETQ. The ends were cut back, 3 bases at V and 5 bases at J, with 11 bases in the middle.

This CDR3 reads CASSLLGQAEAFF. The CDR3 coding sequence is TGTGCCAGCAGTTTATTGGGACAGGCTGAAGCTTTCTTT. J is TRBJ1-1 and V is TRBV12-3 or TRBV12-4; TRBD1 agrees at 8 bases. The V segment lost 2 bases and the J segment 6 bases; nucleotides outside the gene matches: 2. The CDR3 runs to 13 residues.

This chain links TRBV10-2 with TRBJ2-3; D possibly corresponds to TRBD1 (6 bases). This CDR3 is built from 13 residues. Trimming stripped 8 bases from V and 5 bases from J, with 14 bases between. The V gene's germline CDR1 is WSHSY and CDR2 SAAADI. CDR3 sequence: CASSPLGGDTQYF. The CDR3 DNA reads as TGCGCCAGCTCTCCTTTAGGGGGAGATACGCAGTATTTT.

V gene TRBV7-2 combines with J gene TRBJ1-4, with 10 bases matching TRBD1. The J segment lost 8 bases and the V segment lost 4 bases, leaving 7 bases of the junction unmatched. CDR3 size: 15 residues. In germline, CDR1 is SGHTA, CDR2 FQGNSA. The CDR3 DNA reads TGTGCCAGCAGCTATCGACAGGGGGCAAAAGAAAAACTGTTTTTT. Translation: CASSYRQGAKEKLFF.

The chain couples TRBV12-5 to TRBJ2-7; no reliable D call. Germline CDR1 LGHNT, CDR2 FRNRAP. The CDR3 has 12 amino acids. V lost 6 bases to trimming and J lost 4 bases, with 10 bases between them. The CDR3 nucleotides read TGTGCTAGTGGCCGTGACAATTACGAGCAGTACTTC. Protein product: CASGRDNYEQYF.

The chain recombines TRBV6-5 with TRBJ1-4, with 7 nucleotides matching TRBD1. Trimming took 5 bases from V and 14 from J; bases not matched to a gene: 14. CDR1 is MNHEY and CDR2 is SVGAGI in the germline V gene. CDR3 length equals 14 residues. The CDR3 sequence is CASSPGQERLSLFF. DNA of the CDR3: TGTGCCAGCAGTCCTGGACAGGAACGGTTATCTCTGTTTTTT.

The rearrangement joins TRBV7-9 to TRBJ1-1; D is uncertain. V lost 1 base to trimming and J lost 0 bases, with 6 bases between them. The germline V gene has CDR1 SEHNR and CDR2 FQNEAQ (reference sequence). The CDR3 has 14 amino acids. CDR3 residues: CASSLGRLNTEAFF. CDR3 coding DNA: TGTGCCAGCAGCTTAGGCAGGCTGAACACTGAAGCTTTCTTT. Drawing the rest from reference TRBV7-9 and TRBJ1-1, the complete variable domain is DTGVSQNPRHKITKRGQNVTFRCDPISEHNRLYWYRQTLGQGPEFLTYFQNEAQLEKSRLLSDRFSAERPKGSFSTLEIQRTEQGDSAMYLCASSLGRLNTEAFFGQGTRLTVV.

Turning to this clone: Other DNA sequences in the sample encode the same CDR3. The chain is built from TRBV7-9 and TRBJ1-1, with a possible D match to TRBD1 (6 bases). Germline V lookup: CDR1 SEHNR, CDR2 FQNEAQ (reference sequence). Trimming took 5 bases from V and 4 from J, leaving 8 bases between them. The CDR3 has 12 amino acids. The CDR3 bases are TGTGCCAGCAGCCCCAGGGGCACTGAAGCTTTCTTT. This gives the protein CASSPRGTEAFF.

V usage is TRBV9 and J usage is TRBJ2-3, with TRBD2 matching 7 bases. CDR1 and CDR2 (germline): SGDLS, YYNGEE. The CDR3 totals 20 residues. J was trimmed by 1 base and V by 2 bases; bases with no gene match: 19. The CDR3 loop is CASSVDPIGAGVVGTDTQYF. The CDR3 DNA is TGTGCCAGCAGCGTCGACCCGATAGGGGCGGGGGTAGTAGGCACAGATACGCAGTATTTT.

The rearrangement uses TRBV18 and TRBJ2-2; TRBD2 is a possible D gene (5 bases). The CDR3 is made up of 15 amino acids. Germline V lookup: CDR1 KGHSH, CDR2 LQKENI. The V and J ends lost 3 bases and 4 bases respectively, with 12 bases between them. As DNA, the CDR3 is TGTGCCAGCTCACCCCAGGACGGGATCACCGGGGAGCTGTTTTTT. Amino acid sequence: CASSPQDGITGELFF.

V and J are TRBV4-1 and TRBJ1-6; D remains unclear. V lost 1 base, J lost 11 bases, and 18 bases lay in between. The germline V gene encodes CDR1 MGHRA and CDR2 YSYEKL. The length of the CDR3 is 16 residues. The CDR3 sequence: CASSQVPDREGPPLHF. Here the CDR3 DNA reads TGCGCCAGCAGCCAAGTCCCGGACCGGGAGGGTCCACCCCTCCACTTT.

The CDR3 protein is CASSQGTLLGDTIYF. CDR3 nucleotides: TGCGCCAGCAGCCAGGGGACCCTCCTTGGCGACACCATATATTTT. The chain employs TRBV5-1 and TRBJ1-3; TRBD1 might be the D (6 bases). The germline CDR1 and CDR2 sequences are SGHRS and YFSETQ. The V end was cut by 4 bases, the J end by 8 bases, with 19 bases between. The CDR3 has 15 amino acids. The entire variable domain, with the rest obtained from reference TRBV5-1 and TRBJ1-3, is as follows: KAGVTQTPRYLIKTRGQQVTLSCSPISGHRSVSWYQQTPGQGLQFLFEYFSETQRNKGNFPGRFSGRQFSNSRSEMNVSTLELGDSALYLCASSQGTLLGDTIYFGEGSWLTVV.

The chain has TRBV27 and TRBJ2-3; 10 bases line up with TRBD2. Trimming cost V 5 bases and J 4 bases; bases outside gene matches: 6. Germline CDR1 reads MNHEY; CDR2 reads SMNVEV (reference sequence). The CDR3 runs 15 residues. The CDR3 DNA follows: TGTGCCAGCAGTCCGATAGCGGGGGGCCCAGATACGCAGTATTTT. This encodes CASSPIAGGPDTQYF.